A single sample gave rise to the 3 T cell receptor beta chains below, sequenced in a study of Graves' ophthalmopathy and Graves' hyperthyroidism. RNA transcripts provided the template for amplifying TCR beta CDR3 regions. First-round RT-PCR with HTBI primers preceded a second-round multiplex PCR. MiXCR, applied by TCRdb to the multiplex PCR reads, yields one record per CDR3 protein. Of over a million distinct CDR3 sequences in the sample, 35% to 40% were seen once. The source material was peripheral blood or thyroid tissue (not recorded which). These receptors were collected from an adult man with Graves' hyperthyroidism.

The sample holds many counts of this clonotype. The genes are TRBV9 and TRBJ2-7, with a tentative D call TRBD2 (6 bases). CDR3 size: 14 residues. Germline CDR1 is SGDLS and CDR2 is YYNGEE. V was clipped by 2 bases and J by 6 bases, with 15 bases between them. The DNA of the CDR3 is TGTGCCAGCAGCGTCGGCGGGGCCCGTGCCGAGCAGTACTTC. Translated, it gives CASSVGGARAEQYF. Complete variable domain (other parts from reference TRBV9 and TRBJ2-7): DSGVTQTPKHLITATGQRVTLRCSPRSGDLSVYWYQQSLDQGLQFLIQYYNGEERAKGNILERFSAQQFPDLHSELNLSSLELGDSALYFCASSVGGARAEQYFGPGTRLTVT.

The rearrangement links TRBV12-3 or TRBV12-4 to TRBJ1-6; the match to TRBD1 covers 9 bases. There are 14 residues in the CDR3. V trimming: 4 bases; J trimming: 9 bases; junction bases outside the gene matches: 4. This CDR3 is CASSSGTGISPLHF. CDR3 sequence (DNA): TGTGCCAGCAGTTCCGGGACAGGGATTTCACCCCTCCACTTT.

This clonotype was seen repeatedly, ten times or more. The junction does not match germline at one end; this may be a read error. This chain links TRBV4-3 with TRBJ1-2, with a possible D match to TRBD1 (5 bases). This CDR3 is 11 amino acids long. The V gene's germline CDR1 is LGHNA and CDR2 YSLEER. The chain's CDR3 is CASSQGNGYTF. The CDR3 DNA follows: TGTGCCAGCAGCCAGGGAAATGGCTACACCTTC.